The next 23 T cell receptor beta chains were all read from a single sample in a study of T cells in Graves' hyperthyroidism and ophthalmopathy. Researchers amplified the TCR beta CDR3 regions from RNA transcripts. The study used the HTBI primer set for a first-round RT-PCR of the TCR CDR3. TCRdb independently ran MiXCR on the multiplex PCR reads; one entry per CDR3 protein. The table records over 650,000 distinct CDR3 sequences, 45% of them present only once. The sequencing sample was made of peripheral blood or thyroid tissue (not recorded which). The receptors originated from an adult man with Graves' disease, either hyperthyroidism or ophthalmopathy (not recorded which).

The chain is built from TRBV20-1 and TRBJ1-1, with a tentative D call TRBD1 (5 bases). V gave up 1 base and J gave up 4 bases, with 13 bases separating them. Germline V gene data show CDR1 as DFQATT and CDR2 as SNEGSKA (reference sequence). This CDR3 region has 14 residues. CDR3 nucleotides: TGCAGTGCTAGAGTCCTGACTGGGACCACTGAAGCTTTCTTT. It specifies CSARVLTGTTEAFF.

The V gene is TRBV29-1, the J gene TRBJ2-5, with D possibly called TRBD1 or TRBD2 (6 bases each). This CDR3 has 15 amino acids. Per germline, CDR1 SQVTM and CDR2 ANQGSEA. With 1 base removed from V and 0 bases from J, the gap between germline ends came to 12 bases. CDR3 in DNA: TGCAGCGTTGAAGTGGGGGGCGGGAACCAAGAGACCCAGTACTTC. Translation: CSVEVGGGNQETQYF.

About this clonotype: This may stem from a read error, because a much larger clone lies one nucleotide away. This sequence joins TRBV24-1 and TRBJ1-2; no reliable D call. Germline CDR1 and CDR2: KGHDR and SFDVKD. CDR3 length: 14 residues. V was shortened by 5 bases and J by 5 bases, with 14 bases between the two germline ends. The DNA for the CDR3 is TGTGCCACCAGTGGTCCGCGGGCAACTTATGGCTACACCTTC. This sequence encodes CATSGPRATYGYTF.

V gene TRBV7-8 combines with J gene TRBJ1-5; 12 bases agree with TRBD1. Trimming at V came to 5 bases and at J to 6 bases, leaving 11 bases not matched to a gene. The CDR3 consists of 17 residues. Germline V gives CDR1 SGHVS, CDR2 FQNEAQ. The CDR3 spells CASSQGSGTGGFQPQHF. The CDR3 DNA is TGTGCCAGCAGCCAAGGTTCAGGGACAGGGGGCTTTCAGCCCCAGCATTTT.

This clonotype was observed many times. The V and J genes are TRBV7-9 and TRBJ1-6; D gene uncertain. CDR1 and CDR2 from the germline V gene are SEHNR and FQNEAQ (reference sequence). This CDR3 region has 13 residues. With 0 bases removed from V and 10 bases from J, the gap between germline ends came to 7 bases. The CDR3 region is CASSLARGSPLHF. The CDR3 coding sequence is TGTGCCAGCAGCTTAGCCCGAGGATCACCCCTCCACTTT. The variable domain in full, completed from reference TRBV7-9 and TRBJ1-6, reads DTGVSQNPRHKITKRGQNVTFRCDPISEHNRLYWYRQTLGQGPEFLTYFQNEAQLEKSRLLSDRFSAERPKGSFSTLEIQRTEQGDSAMYLCASSLARGSPLHFGNGTRLTVT.

The chain recombines TRBV15 with TRBJ1-4; D is uncertain. The CDR3 contains 13 residues. Germline assignment: CDR1 LNHNV and CDR2 YYDKDF (reference sequence). The V end was cut by 1 base, the J end by 8 bases, with 8 bases between. The CDR3 protein is CATSRGSGEKLFF. The CDR3 region has the DNA TGTGCCACCAGCAGAGGTTCGGGAGAAAAACTGTTTTTT.

This clonotype came up a few times. V is TRBV19 and J is TRBJ1-4; the D is unclear. Trimming removed 8 bases at V and 0 bases at J, with 13 bases between. The germline gives CDR1 LNHDA, CDR2 SQIVND (reference sequence). The CDR3 runs to 15 residues. The CDR3, as DNA: TGTGCCAGTGAACCAAGACGAGCAACTAATGAAAAACTGTTTTTT. It is translated as CASEPRRATNEKLFF.

Concerning this clonotype itself: A read error is possible here, since a much larger clone lies one base away. In nucleotides, the CDR3 is TGTGCCATCCGTGAACAGGTTGATGGCTACACCTTC. Protein product: CAIREQVDGYTF. The V call is TRBV10-3, the J call TRBJ1-2; D is possibly TRBD1 (5 bases). The CDR3 runs to 12 residues. Germline V lookup: CDR1 ENHRY, CDR2 SYGVKD.

This clonotype was counted only a few times. The chain carries TRBV12-3 or TRBV12-4 and TRBJ1-2; D is perhaps TRBD1 (5 bases). CDR3 length equals 13 residues. Between the trimmed V and J ends, which lost 3 bases and 8 bases, there was a span of 13 bases. The chain's CDR3 is CASSFQGREGYTF. The CDR3 DNA reads TGTGCCAGCAGTTTTCAGGGTCGGGAGGGCTACACCTTC.

V gene TRBV10-3 combines with J gene TRBJ1-4; 12 nucleotides agree with TRBD1. The CDR3 runs 21 residues. The V segment lost 3 bases and the J segment 2 bases; nucleotides outside the gene matches: 16. Germline-derived CDR1 and CDR2 are ENHRY and SYGVKD. The CDR3 loop reads CAISEGTANTGTGGTNEKLFF. The CDR3 nucleotides read TGTGCCATCAGTGAAGGCACAGCGAACACCGGGACAGGGGGCACTAATGAAAAACTGTTTTTT.

This clonotype showed up many times. This sequence joins TRBV10-3 and TRBJ1-1, with no clear D. The germline V and J ends were trimmed by 10 bases and 1 base, with 13 bases remaining between them. CDR1 and CDR2 (germline): ENHRY, SYGVKD. The CDR3 is made up of 13 amino acids. The DNA for the CDR3 is TGTGCCACCGAGGGAGAGCCGAACACTGAAGCTTTCTTT. It translates to CATEGEPNTEAFF.

The V gene is TRBV10-3, the J gene TRBJ2-7; 7 bases are a match to TRBD1. Germline CDR1 ENHRY, CDR2 SYGVKD. The CDR3 has 16 residues. The V and J ends lost 5 bases and 2 bases, in that order; junction bases with no gene match: 12. The CDR3 loop reads CAISSEPQGTAYEQYF. CDR3 DNA: TGTGCCATCAGTTCGGAGCCACAGGGGACGGCCTACGAGCAGTACTTC.

This clonotype came up many times. The gene calls are TRBV7-9 and TRBJ1-2, with D possibly being TRBD1 (6 bases). Trimming pared 8 bases from V and 7 bases from J, leaving 17 bases between. Germline loops: CDR1 SEHNR, CDR2 FQNEAQ (reference sequence). This CDR3 is built from 13 residues. The CDR3 bases are TGTGCCAGCCTGAAACAGGGTTCTCTTGGCTACACCTTC. Its protein is CASLKQGSLGYTF.

This clonotype was counted many times. V and J are TRBV10-1 and TRBJ2-7; TRBD2 matches 11 bases. V shed 9 bases, J shed 5 bases, and the junction held 9 bases outside the gene matches. The CDR3 has 14 amino acids. Germline CDR1 and CDR2: WNHNN and SYGVQD (reference sequence). CDR3 in amino acids: CASPVLAGVHEQYF. The DNA of the CDR3 is TGCGCCAGTCCAGTACTAGCGGGAGTCCACGAGCAGTACTTC.

Concerning this clonotype itself: The junction shows a germline mismatch at one end, possibly a read error. This chain uses TRBV12-3 or TRBV12-4 with TRBJ1-6; a weak D match, TRBD1 (5 bases). The CDR3 is 15 residues long. CDR3 in amino acids: CAGRNGDPSNSPLHF. The CDR3 coding sequence is TGTGCCGGCAGGAATGGGGACCCCTCTAATTCACCCCTCCACTTT.

In regard to this clonotype: The junction differs from germline at one of its ends, possibly a read error. The CDR3 loop is CAGSEGLAGYEQYF. The CDR3 coding sequence is TGTGCCGGCAGCGAGGGACTAGCGGGCTACGAGCAGTACTTC. V and J are TRBV7-9 and TRBJ2-7; 12 bases fit TRBD2. The germline V gene has CDR1 SEHNR and CDR2 FQNEAQ (reference sequence). The CDR3 consists of 14 residues. Combining the CDR3 with reference TRBV7-9 and TRBJ2-7 gives the whole variable domain DTGVSQNPRHKITKRGQNVTFRCDPISEHNRLYWYRQTLGQGPEFLTYFQNEAQLEKSRLLSDRFSAERPKGSFSTLEIQRTEQGDSAMYLCAGSEGLAGYEQYFGPGTRLTVT.

The chain recombines TRBV7-3 with TRBJ2-2; D not resolved. V gave up 5 bases and J gave up 3 bases, with 13 bases separating them. The CDR3 covers 15 residues. Germline values: CDR1 SGHTA, CDR2 FQGTGA. CDR3 DNA sequence: TGTGCCAGCAGCCTGGGAATGATGTACACCGGGGAGCTGTTTTTT. Protein sequence: CASSLGMMYTGELFF.

In its sample, this clonotype was seen once. This chain links TRBV7-6 with TRBJ2-2, with TRBD2 matching over 9 bases. CDR1 and CDR2 from the germline V gene are SGHVS and FNYEAQ. The CDR3 has 15 amino acids. Unmatched junction bases numbered 11, after V lost 10 bases and J lost 5 bases. The CDR3 region is CAISDLAGRTGELFF. CDR3 nucleotide sequence: TGTGCCATCAGTGATCTAGCGGGGCGGACCGGGGAGCTGTTTTTT.

CDR3 residues: CASSVGQGLGTEAFF. The DNA for the CDR3 is TGTGCCAGCAGCGTGGGACAGGGGTTGGGCACTGAAGCTTTCTTT. This chain links TRBV7-9 with TRBJ1-1, with 10 bases matching TRBD1. CDR1 is SEHNR and CDR2 is FQNEAQ in the germline V gene (reference sequence). V shed 5 bases and J 4 bases; nucleotides not matched to a gene: 7. This CDR3 is built from 15 residues.

This clonotype came up many times. The gene calls are TRBV10-3 and TRBJ1-2; 7 bases fit TRBD1. Germline-derived CDR1 and CDR2 are ENHRY and SYGVKD. V was pared by 2 bases and J by 4 bases, with 4 bases of the junction left unmatched. The CDR3 is 14 residues long. The CDR3 nucleotides are TGTGCCATCAGTGAGGCGGGGACAGCCTATGGCTACACCTTC. It specifies CAISEAGTAYGYTF.

The genes are TRBV7-2 and TRBJ2-5; D tentatively fits TRBD1 or TRBD2 (5 bases each). CDR3 length equals 14 residues. Trimming left V 2 bases short and J 3 bases short, with 10 bases between. From germline, CDR1 is SGHTA and CDR2 FQGNSA. The CDR3 nucleotides are TGTGCCAGCAGCTTACCAGGGACCAAAGAGACCCAGTACTTC. Translation: CASSLPGTKETQYF. Complete variable domain (other parts from reference TRBV7-2 and TRBJ2-5): GAGVSQSPSNKVTEKGKDVELRCDPISGHTALYWYRQSLGQGLEFLIYFQGNSAPDKSGLPSDRFSAERTGGSVSTLTIQRTQQEDSAVYLCASSLPGTKETQYFGPGTRLLVL.

This clonotype came up a few times. DNA of the CDR3: TGTGCCAGCAGTGAAAGGGGTCAGGAAAGCTTCCTAATCTATGGCTACACCTTC. Translating it yields CASSERGQESFLIYGYTF. V is TRBV2 and J is TRBJ1-2, with D perhaps matching TRBD1 (5 bases). V gave up 2 bases and J gave up 4 bases, with 23 bases separating them. The CDR3 is 18 residues long. Germline CDR1 is SNHLY and CDR2 is FYNNEI.

This clonotype has only a few counts. The rearrangement joins TRBV6-1 to TRBJ2-2; D not resolved. The CDR3 is 15 residues long. V was cut by 7 bases and J by 2 bases, with 14 bases left in between. CDR1 is MNHNS, CDR2 SASEGT, per germline. The CDR3 DNA sequence: TGTGCCAGCAACCAGGAAAAGGGAAACACCGGGGAGCTGTTTTTT. It is translated as CASNQEKGNTGELFF.